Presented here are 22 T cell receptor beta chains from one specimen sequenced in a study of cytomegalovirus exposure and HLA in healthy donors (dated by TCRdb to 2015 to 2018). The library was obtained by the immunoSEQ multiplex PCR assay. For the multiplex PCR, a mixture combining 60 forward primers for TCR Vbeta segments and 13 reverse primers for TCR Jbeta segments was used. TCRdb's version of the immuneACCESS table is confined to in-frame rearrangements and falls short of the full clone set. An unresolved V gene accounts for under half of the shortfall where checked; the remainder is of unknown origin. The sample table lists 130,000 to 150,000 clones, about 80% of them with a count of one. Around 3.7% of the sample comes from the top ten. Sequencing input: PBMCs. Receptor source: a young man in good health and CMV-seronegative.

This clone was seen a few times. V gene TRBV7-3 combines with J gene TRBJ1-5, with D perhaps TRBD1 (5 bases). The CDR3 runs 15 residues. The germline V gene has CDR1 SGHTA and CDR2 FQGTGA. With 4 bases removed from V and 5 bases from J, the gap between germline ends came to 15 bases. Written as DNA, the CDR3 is TGTGCCAGCAGCTCCATACAGGCAGGCGATCAGCCCCAGCATTTT. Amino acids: CASSSIQAGDQPQHF.

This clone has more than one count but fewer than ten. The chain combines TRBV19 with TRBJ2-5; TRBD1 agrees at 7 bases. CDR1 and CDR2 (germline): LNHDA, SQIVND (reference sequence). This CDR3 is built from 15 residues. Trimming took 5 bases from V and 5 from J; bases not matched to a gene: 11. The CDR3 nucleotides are TGTGCCAGTAGTGCGCAAACAGGGGTCTGGGAGACCCAGTACTTC. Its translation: CASSAQTGVWETQYF.

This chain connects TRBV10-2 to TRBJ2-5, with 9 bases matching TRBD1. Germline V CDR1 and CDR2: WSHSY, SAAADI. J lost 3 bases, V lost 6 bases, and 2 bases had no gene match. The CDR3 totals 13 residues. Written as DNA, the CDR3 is TGCGCCAGCAGCCGGACAGGGGAAGAGACCCAGTACTTC. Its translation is CASSRTGEETQYF.

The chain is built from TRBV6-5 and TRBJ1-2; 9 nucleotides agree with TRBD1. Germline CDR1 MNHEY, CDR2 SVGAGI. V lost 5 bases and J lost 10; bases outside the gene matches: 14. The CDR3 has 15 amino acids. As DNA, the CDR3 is TGTGCCAGCAGTAACAACAATCCGGGACAGGGATCCTACACCTTC. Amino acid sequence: CASSNNNPGQGSYTF.

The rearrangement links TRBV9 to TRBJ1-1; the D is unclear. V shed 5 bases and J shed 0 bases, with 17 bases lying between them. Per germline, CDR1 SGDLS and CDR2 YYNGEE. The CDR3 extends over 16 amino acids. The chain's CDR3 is CASSARGGLMNTEAFF. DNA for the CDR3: TGTGCCAGCAGTGCTCGCGGTGGGTTGATGAACACTGAAGCTTTCTTT. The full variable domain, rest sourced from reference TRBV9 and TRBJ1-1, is DSGVTQTPKHLITATGQRVTLRCSPRSGDLSVYWYQQSLDQGLQFLIQYYNGEERAKGNILERFSAQQFPDLHSELNLSSLELGDSALYFCASSARGGLMNTEAFFGQGTRLTVV.

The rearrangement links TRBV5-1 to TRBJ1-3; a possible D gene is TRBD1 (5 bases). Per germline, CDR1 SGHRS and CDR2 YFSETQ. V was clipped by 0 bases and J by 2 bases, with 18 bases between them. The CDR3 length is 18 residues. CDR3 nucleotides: TGCGCCAGCAGCTTGGAGGGGTCAGAGTTTGCGCCTGGAAACACCATATATTTT. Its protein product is CASSLEGSEFAPGNTIYF.

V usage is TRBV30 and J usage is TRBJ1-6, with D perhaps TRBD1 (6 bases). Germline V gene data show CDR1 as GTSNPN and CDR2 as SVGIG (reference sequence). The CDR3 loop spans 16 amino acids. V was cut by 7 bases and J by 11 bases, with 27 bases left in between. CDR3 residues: CASLTGGARSSAPLHF. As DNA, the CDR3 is TGTGCCTCACTAACGGGGGGGGCGCGTTCATCCGCACCCCTCCACTTT.

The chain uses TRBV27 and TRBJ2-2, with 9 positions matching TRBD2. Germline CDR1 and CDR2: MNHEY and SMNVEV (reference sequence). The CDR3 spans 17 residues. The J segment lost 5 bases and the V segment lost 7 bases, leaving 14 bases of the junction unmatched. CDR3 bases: TGTGCCAGCATCAGCGGGAGGTACCCTCTGTCGACCGGGGAGCTGTTTTTT. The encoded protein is CASISGRYPLSTGELFF.

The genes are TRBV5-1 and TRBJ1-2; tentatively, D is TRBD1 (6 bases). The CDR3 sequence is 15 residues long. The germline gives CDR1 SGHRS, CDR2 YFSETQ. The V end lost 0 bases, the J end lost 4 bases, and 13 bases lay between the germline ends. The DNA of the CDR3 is TGCGCCAGCAGCTTGGAGGGCAGGGGTCCCTATGGCTACACCTTC. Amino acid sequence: CASSLEGRGPYGYTF.

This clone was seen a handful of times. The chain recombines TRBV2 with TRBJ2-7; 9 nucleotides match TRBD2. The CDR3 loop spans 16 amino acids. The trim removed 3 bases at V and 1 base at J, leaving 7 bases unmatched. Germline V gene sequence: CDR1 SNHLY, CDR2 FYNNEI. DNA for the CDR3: TGTGCCAGCAGTGACGTTGGTAGCGGGGGATCCTACGAGCAGTACTTC. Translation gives CASSDVGSGGSYEQYF.

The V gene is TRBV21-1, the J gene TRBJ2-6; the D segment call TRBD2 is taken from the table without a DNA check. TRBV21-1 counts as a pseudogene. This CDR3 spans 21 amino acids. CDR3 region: CASSAGFWDLRRSSGANVLTF. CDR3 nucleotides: TGTGCCAGCAGCGCTGGATTTTGGGACTTGAGGAGGAGCTCTGGGGCCAACGTCCTGACTTTC.

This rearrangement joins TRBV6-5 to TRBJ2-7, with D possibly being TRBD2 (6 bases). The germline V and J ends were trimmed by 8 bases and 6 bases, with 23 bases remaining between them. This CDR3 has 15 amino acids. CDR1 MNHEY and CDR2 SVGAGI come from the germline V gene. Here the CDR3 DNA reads TGTGCCAGCGGCCCAGGCGGGACGGAGGCTCGCGAGCAGTACTTC. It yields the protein CASGPGGTEAREQYF.

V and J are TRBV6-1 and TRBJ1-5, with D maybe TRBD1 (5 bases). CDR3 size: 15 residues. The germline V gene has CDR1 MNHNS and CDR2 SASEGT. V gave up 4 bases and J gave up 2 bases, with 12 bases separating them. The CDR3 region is CASSAGRLGNQPQHF. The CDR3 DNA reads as TGTGCCAGCAGTGCAGGGAGGCTCGGCAATCAGCCCCAGCATTTT.

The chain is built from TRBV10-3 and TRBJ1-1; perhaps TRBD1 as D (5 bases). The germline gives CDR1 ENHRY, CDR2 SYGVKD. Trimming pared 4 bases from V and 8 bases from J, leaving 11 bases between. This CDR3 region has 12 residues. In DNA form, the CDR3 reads TGTGCCATCAGTGGGGGCTTGGCGGAAGCTTTCTTT. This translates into CAISGGLAEAFF.

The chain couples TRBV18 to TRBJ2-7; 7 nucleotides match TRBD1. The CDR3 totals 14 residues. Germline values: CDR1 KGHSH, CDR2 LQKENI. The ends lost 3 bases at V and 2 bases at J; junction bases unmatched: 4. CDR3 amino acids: CASSPWTGPYEQYF. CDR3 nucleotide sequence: TGTGCCAGCTCACCCTGGACAGGACCCTACGAGCAGTACTTC.

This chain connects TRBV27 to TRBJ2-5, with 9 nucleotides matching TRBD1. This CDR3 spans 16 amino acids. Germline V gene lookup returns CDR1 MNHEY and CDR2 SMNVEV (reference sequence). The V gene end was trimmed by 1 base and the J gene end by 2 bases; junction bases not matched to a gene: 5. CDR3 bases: TGTGCCAGCAGTTTATATGGGACAGGGCAGCAAGAGACCCAGTACTTC. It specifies CASSLYGTGQQETQYF.

The CDR3 DNA is TGTGCCAGCAGCAGTCGCTTAGCCTCCTACGAGCAGTACTTC. This gives the protein CASSSRLASYEQYF. The V gene is TRBV11-2, the J gene TRBJ2-7, with D unclear. Germline assignment: CDR1 SGHAT and CDR2 FQNNGV. The CDR3 is 14 residues long. The ends were cut back, 5 bases at V and 0 bases at J, with 11 bases in the middle.

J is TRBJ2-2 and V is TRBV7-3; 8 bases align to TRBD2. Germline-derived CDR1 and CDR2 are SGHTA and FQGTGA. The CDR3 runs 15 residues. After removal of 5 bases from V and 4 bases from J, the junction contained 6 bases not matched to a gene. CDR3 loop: CASSPSGGPTGELFF. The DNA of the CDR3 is TGTGCCAGCAGCCCAAGCGGGGGACCCACCGGGGAGCTGTTTTTT.

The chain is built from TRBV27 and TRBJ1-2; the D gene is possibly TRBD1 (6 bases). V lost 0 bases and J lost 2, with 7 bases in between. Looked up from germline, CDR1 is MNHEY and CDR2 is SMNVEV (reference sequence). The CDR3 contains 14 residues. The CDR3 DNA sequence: TGTGCCAGCAGTTTATCCGGACAGAACTATGGCTACACCTTC. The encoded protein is CASSLSGQNYGYTF.

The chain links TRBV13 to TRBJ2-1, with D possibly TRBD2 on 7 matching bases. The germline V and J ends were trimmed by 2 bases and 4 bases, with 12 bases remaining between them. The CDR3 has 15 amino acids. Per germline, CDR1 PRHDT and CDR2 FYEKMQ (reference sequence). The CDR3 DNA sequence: TGTGCCAGCAGCTTAAGGGGGGGGAGTTACAATGAGCAGTTCTTC. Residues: CASSLRGGSYNEQFF.

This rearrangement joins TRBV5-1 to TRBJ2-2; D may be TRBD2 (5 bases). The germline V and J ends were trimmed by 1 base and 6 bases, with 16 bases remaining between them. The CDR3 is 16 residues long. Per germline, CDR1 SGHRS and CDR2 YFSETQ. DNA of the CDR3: TGCGCCAGCAGCTTGCTAGCCTCGGGGAATTCCGGGGAGCTGTTTTTT. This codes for CASSLLASGNSGELFF. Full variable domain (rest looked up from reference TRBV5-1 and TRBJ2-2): KAGVTQTPRYLIKTRGQQVTLSCSPISGHRSVSWYQQTPGQGLQFLFEYFSETQRNKGNFPGRFSGRQFSNSRSEMNVSTLELGDSALYLCASSLLASGNSGELFFGEGSRLTVL.

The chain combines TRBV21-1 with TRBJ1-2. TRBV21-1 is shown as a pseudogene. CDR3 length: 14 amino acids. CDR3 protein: CASSKSGDNYGYTF. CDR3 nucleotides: TGTGCCAGCAGCAAATCGGGGGATAACTATGGCTACACCTTC.